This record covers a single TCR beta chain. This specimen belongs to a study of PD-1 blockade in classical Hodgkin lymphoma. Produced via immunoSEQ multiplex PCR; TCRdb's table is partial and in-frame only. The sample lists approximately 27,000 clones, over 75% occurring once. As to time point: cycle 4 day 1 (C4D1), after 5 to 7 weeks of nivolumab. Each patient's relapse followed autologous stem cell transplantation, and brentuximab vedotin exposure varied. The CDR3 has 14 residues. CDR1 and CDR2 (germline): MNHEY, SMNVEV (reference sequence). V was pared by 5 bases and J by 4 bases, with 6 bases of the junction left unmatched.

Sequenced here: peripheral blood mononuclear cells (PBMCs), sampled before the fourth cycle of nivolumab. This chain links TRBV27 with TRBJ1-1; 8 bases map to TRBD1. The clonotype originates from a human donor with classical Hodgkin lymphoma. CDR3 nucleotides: TGTGCCAGCAGTCCGCGGGACAGGCGCACTGAAGCTTTCTTT. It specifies CASSPRDRRTEAFF.